Reported below is one T cell receptor beta chain. Antigen specificity is unknown. Repertoires were generated with immunoSEQ multiplex PCR, while TCRdb's copy carries only in-frame clones and drops some. There are approximately 300,000 clones in the sample; around 92% occur only once, and around 0.58% lies in the top ten. Germline loops: CDR1 SGDLS, CDR2 YYNGEE. The CDR3 contains 13 residues. V shed 7 bases and J shed 5 bases, with 15 bases lying between them. These data come from a study of T cell responses to AZD1222 COVID-19 vaccine. Study outcomes and limitations: A mostly white British donor set with more females was recruited, and clonal diversity was possibly underestimated.

This sequence originates from an adult who received the AZD1222 COVID-19 vaccine. The V call is TRBV9, the J call TRBJ2-5; D may be TRBD2 (7 bases). Sequencing was performed on peripheral blood, taken 28 days after the second AZD1222 dose. This CDR3 reads CASGGGGRETQYF. The CDR3 nucleotides read TGTGCCAGCGGCGGCGGGGGCCGGGAGACCCAGTACTTC.